These T cell receptor beta chains were read from a single sample in a study of CD8 T cells in ankylosing spondylitis. One entry per CDR3 protein, called by TCRdb with MiXCR from the 5' RACE reads. Among around 150,000 distinct CDR3 sequences, about 16% were seen once, and the ten largest hold approximately 7.8%. Sequencing used blood, either unsorted or a sorted T cell fraction (not recorded which). These receptors originate from a male donor with ankylosing spondylitis or in good health (not recorded which). The conserved cysteine and the conserved F or W are not part of the CDR3 here.

v_call	j_call	cdr3_aa
TRBV12-3/TRBV12-4	TRBJ2-5	ACSLGLAGGVAGETQY
TRBV20-1	TRBJ2-7	SARDPGLYEQY
TRBV5-6	TRBJ2-3	ASSRPSGYGTDTQY
TRBV27	TRBJ1-2	ASSLSSTGTVRGYT
TRBV6-2/TRBV6-3	TRBJ2-3	ASRHQAGGSTDTQY
TRBV15	TRBJ2-1	ATSRAVDNEQF
TRBV9	TRBJ2-2	ASSSGVYSTGELF
TRBV10-3	TRBJ1-1	AISQTGMNTEAF
TRBV20-1	TRBJ2-1	SALTPGGAEQF
TRBV5-1	TRBJ2-3	ASSSTSLSTDTQY
TRBV7-8	TRBJ2-7	ASRAARGTYEQY
TRBV7-3	TRBJ2-3	ASSLTFSGSIDTQY
TRBV28	TRBJ2-1	ASGASGGSYNEQF
TRBV3-2	TRBJ2-1	ASSQAGSAYNEQF
TRBV2	TRBJ2-2	ASMGTGITGELF
TRBV28	TRBJ1-2	ASSSYITNYGYT
TRBV5-4	TRBJ2-3	ASSFRTSGSLDTQY
TRBV7-6	TRBJ2-3	ASSLGLAVTDTQY
TRBV6-1	TRBJ1-3	ASRESFSGNTIY
TRBV12-3/TRBV12-4	TRBJ1-4	ASSPLRAQGNEKLF
TRBV28	TRBJ2-4	ASSQLEGQPRS
TRBV4-1	TRBJ1-5	ASSQDPGFLQPQH
TRBV7-2	TRBJ1-6	ASSLVSGDGINSPLH
TRBV29-1	TRBJ2-7	SVVASGVSSYEQY
TRBV14	TRBJ2-4	ASSQEFSRAKNIQY
TRBV27	TRBJ2-5	ASSRAARGGETQY
TRBV20-1	TRBJ2-3	SARISNSGTDTQY
TRBV11-3	TRBJ2-1	ASSFRGGDRGNEQF